One sample yielded the 22 T cell receptor beta chains listed below, sequenced in a study of T cell responses to AZD1222 COVID-19 vaccine. Generated by immunoSEQ multiplex PCR, the TCRdb table keeps only in-frame clones and is missing some. Here the sample spans roughly 120,000 clones, around 90% being singletons. Sample: peripheral blood, taken on day 0 of AZD1222 vaccination. All receptors derive from an adult in good health.

The chain couples TRBV6-6 to TRBJ2-1, with 8 bases fitting TRBD2. Germline V gene lookup returns CDR1 MNHNY and CDR2 SVGAGI (reference sequence). Trimming removed 5 bases from V and 8 bases from J; junction bases left unmatched: 8. The CDR3 is made up of 14 amino acids. The DNA of the CDR3 is TGTGCCAGCAGTGCCGACGGGGGGGCGGATGAGCAGTTCTTC. Translated: CASSADGGADEQFF.

In DNA form, the CDR3 reads TGTGCCAGCAGCTTCCGGACAGGGGGCACTGAAGCTTTCTTT. It encodes CASSFRTGGTEAFF. The chain uses TRBV7-9 and TRBJ1-1, with 10 positions matching TRBD1. CDR1 is SEHNR and CDR2 is FQNEAQ in the germline V gene (reference sequence). This CDR3 is 14 amino acids long. The trim removed 3 bases at V and 4 bases at J, leaving 2 bases unmatched.

This clone showed up just once. CDR3 DNA sequence: TGTGCCAGCTCACCGCCCCCATCGAAAGAGACCCAGTACTTC. Protein: CASSPPPSKETQYF. This rearrangement joins TRBV18 to TRBJ2-5; D call uncertain. Germline V gene lookup returns CDR1 KGHSH and CDR2 LQKENI. The germline V and J ends were trimmed by 3 bases and 3 bases, with 11 bases remaining between them. The CDR3 totals 14 residues.

J is TRBJ2-7 and V is TRBV3-1 (or the pseudogene TRBV3-2), with D perhaps being TRBD1 or TRBD2 (5 bases each). CDR3 length: 15 residues. Germline lookup yields CDR1 LGHDT and CDR2 YNNKEL (reference sequence). V was clipped by 0 bases and J by 4 bases, with 13 bases between them. The CDR3 DNA follows: TGTGCCAGCAGCCAAGATCCGGGACCGAGATACGAGCAGTACTTC. This encodes CASSQDPGPRYEQYF.

This clone was observed a single time. The V and J genes are TRBV7-2 and TRBJ2-3, with 9 bases that match TRBD2. J lost 2 bases, V lost 2 bases, and 2 bases had no gene match. Germline lookup yields CDR1 SGHTA and CDR2 FQGNSA. This CDR3 comprises 15 residues. This CDR3 is CASSLLAGLTDTQYF. The CDR3 DNA reads TGTGCCAGCAGCTTACTAGCGGGACTCACAGATACGCAGTATTTT.

J is TRBJ2-7 and V is TRBV6-5; D remains ambiguous. Germline V gene data show CDR1 as MNHEY and CDR2 as SVGAGI. V was shortened by 6 bases and J by 11 bases, with 20 bases between the two germline ends. The CDR3 runs 13 residues. This CDR3 is CASRIPSNPSEYF. CDR3 DNA: TGTGCCAGCAGAATACCGAGCAACCCTTCGGAGTACTTC.

This clone was counted a single time. This chain links TRBV4-2 with TRBJ1-5; D gene unclear. V lost 0 bases to trimming and J lost 0 bases, with 6 bases between them. CDR1 LGHNA and CDR2 YNFKEQ come from the germline V gene. The CDR3 has 15 amino acids. The CDR3 loop is CASSQDWDSNQPQHF. For the CDR3, the DNA is TGTGCCAGCAGCCAAGATTGGGATAGCAATCAGCCCCAGCATTTT.

The rearrangement joins TRBV12-3 or TRBV12-4 to TRBJ1-6, with D possibly TRBD1 on 6 matching bases. V lost 2 bases and J lost 7, with 6 bases in between. This CDR3 spans 13 amino acids. The CDR3 is CASSLRGNSPLHF. The CDR3, as DNA: TGTGCCAGCAGTTTAAGGGGGAATTCACCCCTCCACTTT.

The chain is built from TRBV11-2 and TRBJ2-1; 10 bases agree with TRBD2. Per germline, CDR1 SGHAT and CDR2 FQNNGV. The CDR3 is 17 residues long. Trimming took 4 bases from V and 11 from J; bases not matched to a gene: 17. CDR3 sequence (DNA): TGTGCCAGCAGCTCCCTCCCCGGACTAGCGGCTTCAATGAAGCAGTTCTTC. This encodes CASSSLPGLAASMKQFF.

The sample holds one count of this clone. The J gene is TRBJ1-2, the V gene TRBV15, with D possibly TRBD1 on 5 matching bases. The V and J ends lost 0 bases and 4 bases respectively, with 12 bases between them. Per the germline V gene, CDR1 is LNHNV and CDR2 is YYDKDF (reference sequence). The CDR3 loop spans 15 amino acids. CDR3 nucleotide sequence: TGTGCCACCAGCAGAGATCACAGGAGTGGCTATGGCTACACCTTC. This sequence encodes CATSRDHRSGYGYTF.

The CDR3 DNA reads as TGTGCCACCAGTGTCTATGGGGATACGCAGTATTTT. It yields the protein CATSVYGDTQYF. The chain combines TRBV24-1 with TRBJ2-3; D is unresolved. Germline assignment: CDR1 KGHDR and CDR2 SFDVKD. The CDR3 sequence is 12 residues long. Deletions cut 5 bases from V and 6 bases from J, with 8 bases between.

This chain joins TRBV7-8 and TRBJ2-7; the D is unclear. V was trimmed by 5 bases and J by 1 base, leaving 3 bases between them. The CDR3 is 11 amino acids. Germline V gene lookup returns CDR1 SGHVS and CDR2 FQNEAQ. Here the CDR3 DNA reads TGTGCCAGCAGCCCATCCTACGAGCAGTACTTC. Protein product: CASSPSYEQYF.

The chain employs TRBV10-1 and TRBJ2-3, with a possible D match to TRBD2 (6 bases). V gave up 3 bases and J gave up 3 bases, with 13 bases separating them. From germline, CDR1 is WNHNN and CDR2 SYGVQD (reference sequence). The CDR3 is made up of 15 amino acids. The CDR3: CASSERGYGTDTQYF. The CDR3 DNA reads as TGCGCCAGCAGTGAACGGGGGTACGGAACAGATACGCAGTATTTT.

This clone was seen only a few times. The chain has TRBV7-2 and TRBJ1-3; no clear D. The CDR3 is 16 amino acids. Per the germline V gene, CDR1 is SGHTA and CDR2 is FQGNSA. Trimming pared 1 base from V and 0 bases from J, leaving 10 bases between. CDR3 DNA: TGTGCCAGCAGCTTAGTAGTAGGCGGCTCTGGAAACACCATATATTTT. Its protein product is CASSLVVGGSGNTIYF.

This chain uses TRBV7-9 with TRBJ1-2; D not certain. The V gene's germline CDR1 is SEHNR and CDR2 FQNEAQ (reference sequence). This CDR3 has 12 amino acids. V lost 5 bases to trimming and J lost 0 bases, with 4 bases between them. CDR3 region: CASSPPNYGYTF. The CDR3 DNA follows: TGTGCCAGCAGCCCACCTAACTATGGCTACACCTTC.

This clone was observed a handful of times. The chain combines TRBV19 with TRBJ2-2; D is unresolved. Trimming shortened V by 3 bases and J by 3 bases, and 8 bases separated the two germline ends. This CDR3 comprises 14 residues. Germline CDR1 reads LNHDA; CDR2 reads SQIVND (reference sequence). The CDR3 spells CASSMKGYTGELFF. CDR3 DNA: TGTGCCAGTAGTATGAAAGGCTACACCGGGGAGCTGTTTTTT.

The chain carries TRBV9 and TRBJ1-6; D is possibly TRBD1 (5 bases). The CDR3 spans 13 residues. The germline CDR1 and CDR2 sequences are SGDLS and YYNGEE. V lost 0 bases, J lost 12 bases, and 10 bases lay in between. The CDR3 nucleotides read TGTGCCAGCAGCGTAGTGGGGCGGGGACCCCTCCACTTT. Its protein is CASSVVGRGPLHF.

The rearrangement joins TRBV27 to TRBJ2-7; 12 bases match TRBD2. The CDR3 contains 18 residues. V was pared by 6 bases and J by 2 bases, with 14 bases of the junction left unmatched. Per the germline V gene, CDR1 is MNHEY and CDR2 is SMNVEV (reference sequence). CDR3 nucleotide sequence: TGTGCCAGCAGGTCACGGGGACAGGGACTAGCGGGCCCCTACGAGCAGTACTTC. Its protein is CASRSRGQGLAGPYEQYF.

The chain recombines TRBV5-6 with TRBJ1-2, with a weak D call TRBD1 (5 bases). The CDR3 loop spans 14 amino acids. Trimming removed 0 bases at V and 6 bases at J, with 12 bases between. Germline CDR1 reads SGHDT; CDR2 reads YYEEEE. This chain's CDR3 is CASSLAGLLNGYTF. The CDR3 DNA is TGTGCCAGCAGCTTGGCGGGACTGTTGAATGGCTACACCTTC.

This chain links TRBV27 with TRBJ1-6; D uncertain. CDR1 is MNHEY and CDR2 is SMNVEV in the germline V gene (reference sequence). Trimming pared 4 bases from V and 0 bases from J, leaving 13 bases between. The CDR3 has 17 amino acids. The CDR3 loop is CASSSSTRGSYNSPLHF. DNA for the CDR3: TGTGCCAGCAGTTCCTCGACTCGCGGCTCCTATAATTCACCCCTCCACTTT.

This chain connects TRBV5-1 to TRBJ1-2; D not resolved. Germline CDR1 is SGHRS and CDR2 is YFSETQ. The CDR3 sequence is 14 residues long. Trimming took off 4 bases at V and 1 base at J, with 11 bases between the two ends. CDR3 DNA: TGCGCCAGCAGCCCCCTGGTTAATAACTATGGCTACACCTTC. It is translated as CASSPLVNNYGYTF. The entire variable domain, with the rest obtained from reference TRBV5-1 and TRBJ1-2, is as follows: KAGVTQTPRYLIKTRGQQVTLSCSPISGHRSVSWYQQTPGQGLQFLFEYFSETQRNKGNFPGRFSGRQFSNSRSEMNVSTLELGDSALYLCASSPLVNNYGYTFGSGTRLTVV.

The J gene is TRBJ2-2, the V gene TRBV28, with 9 bases matching TRBD1. The CDR3 runs to 15 residues. Germline V lookup: CDR1 MDHEN, CDR2 SYDVKM. V was pared by 6 bases and J by 5 bases, with 7 bases of the junction left unmatched. CDR3 loop: CASRLQGAPTGELFF. The CDR3 DNA is TGTGCCAGCAGATTACAGGGGGCGCCGACCGGGGAGCTGTTTTTT.